This T cell receptor (beta chain) stems from a study of T-cell reconstitution after alpha-beta-depleted transplantation in children listed by TCRdb under 2016. Describing the broader study: Using TCR repertoire profiling, the study quantitatively followed how T-cell immune reconstitution unfolded in children after TCRalphabeta/CD19-depleted allogeneic hematopoietic cell transplantation.

The junction shows trimming of 4 bases on V and 4 bases on J, and the gene matches do not reach 2 bases of it. Per the germline V gene (reference sequence), DFQATT is the CDR1 and SNEGSKA is the CDR2. The CDR3 numbers 13 residues from cysteine through phenylalanine. CDR3 DNA is the only sequence kept; it has 39 bases, read in frame from the first base. The library was obtained by PCR. Sequencing used an Illumina HiSeq 2500. TCR library preparation used molecular barcoding, with unique molecular identifiers applied to normalize quantification of the TCRbeta repertoire. TCRdb passed the public sequencing reads through fastp at Q25 and MiXCR, retaining productive beta sequences. Every distinct CDR3 protein forms one entry, paired with its most common genes and DNA. For this sample the table gives hundreds of thousands of distinct CDR3 sequences, of which approximately 17% were detected only once. Approximately 1% of the sample is in the top ten clones.

In this sample, this clonotype turned up many times. Which antigen it targets is not known. Per-base quality was not reported, and no clone a single base away is much larger than it. The sample here was PBMCs from the stem cell graft donor, taken from the stem cell graft. This receptor was identified in a human donor who donated a stem cell graft to a child with acute myeloid leukemia. The rearrangement joined TRBV20-1 to TRBJ2-2; 8 central nucleotides agree with TRBD2. The DNA is as follows: TGCAGTGCTATAGGGACTAGCACCGGGGAGCTGTTTTTT. Its protein product is CSAIGTSTGELFF.